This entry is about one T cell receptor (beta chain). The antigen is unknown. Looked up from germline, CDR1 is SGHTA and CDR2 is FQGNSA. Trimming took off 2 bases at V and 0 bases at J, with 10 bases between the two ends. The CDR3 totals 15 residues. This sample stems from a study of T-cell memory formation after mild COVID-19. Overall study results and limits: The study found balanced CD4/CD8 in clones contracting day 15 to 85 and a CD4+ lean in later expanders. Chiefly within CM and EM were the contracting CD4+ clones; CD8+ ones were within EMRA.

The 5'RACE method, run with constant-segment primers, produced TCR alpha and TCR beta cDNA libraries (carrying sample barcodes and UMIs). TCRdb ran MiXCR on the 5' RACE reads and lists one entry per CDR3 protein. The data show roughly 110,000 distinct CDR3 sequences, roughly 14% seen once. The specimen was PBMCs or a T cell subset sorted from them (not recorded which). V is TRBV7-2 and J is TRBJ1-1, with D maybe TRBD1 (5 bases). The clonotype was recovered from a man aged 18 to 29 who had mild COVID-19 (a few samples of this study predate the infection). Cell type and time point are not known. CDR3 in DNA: TGTGCCAGCAGCTTATACGCAGGGATGAACACTGAAGCTTTCTTT. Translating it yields CASSLYAGMNTEAFF.